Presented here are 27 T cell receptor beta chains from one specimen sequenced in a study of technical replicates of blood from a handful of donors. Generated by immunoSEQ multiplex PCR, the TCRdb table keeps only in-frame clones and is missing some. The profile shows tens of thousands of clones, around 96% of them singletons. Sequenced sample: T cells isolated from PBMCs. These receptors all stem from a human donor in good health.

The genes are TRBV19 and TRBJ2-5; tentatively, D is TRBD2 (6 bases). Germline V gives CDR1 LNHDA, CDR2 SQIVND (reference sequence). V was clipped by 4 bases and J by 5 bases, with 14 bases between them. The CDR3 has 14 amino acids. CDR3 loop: CASSTPGTRETQYF. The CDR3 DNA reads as TGTGCCAGTAGTACGCCCGGGACTCGTGAGACCCAGTACTTC.

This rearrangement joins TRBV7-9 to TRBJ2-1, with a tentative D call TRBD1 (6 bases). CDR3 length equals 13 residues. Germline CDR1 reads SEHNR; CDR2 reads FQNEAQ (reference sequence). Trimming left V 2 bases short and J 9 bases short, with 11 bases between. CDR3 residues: CASSLQGISEQFF. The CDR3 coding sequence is TGTGCCAGCAGCTTACAGGGGATCAGTGAGCAGTTCTTC.

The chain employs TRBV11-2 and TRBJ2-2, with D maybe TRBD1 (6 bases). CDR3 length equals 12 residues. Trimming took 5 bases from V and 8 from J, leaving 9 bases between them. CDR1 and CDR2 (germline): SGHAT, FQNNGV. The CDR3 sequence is CASSPDRGELFF. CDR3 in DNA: TGTGCCAGCAGCCCCGACAGGGGGGAGCTGTTTTTT.

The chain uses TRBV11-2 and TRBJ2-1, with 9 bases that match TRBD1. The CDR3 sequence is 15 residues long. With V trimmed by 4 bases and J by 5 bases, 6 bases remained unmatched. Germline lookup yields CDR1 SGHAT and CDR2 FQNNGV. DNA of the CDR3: TGTGCCAGCAGCTGGGGCGGGACAGGGAACAATGAGCAGTTCTTC. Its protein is CASSWGGTGNNEQFF.

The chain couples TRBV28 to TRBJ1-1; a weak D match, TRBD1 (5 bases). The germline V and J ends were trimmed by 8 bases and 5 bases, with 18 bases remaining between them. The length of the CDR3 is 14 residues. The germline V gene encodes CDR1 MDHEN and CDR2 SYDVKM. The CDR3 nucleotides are TGTGCCAGCCGGGGGTCGGGGAAGGGGACTGAAGCTTTCTTT. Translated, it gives CASRGSGKGTEAFF.

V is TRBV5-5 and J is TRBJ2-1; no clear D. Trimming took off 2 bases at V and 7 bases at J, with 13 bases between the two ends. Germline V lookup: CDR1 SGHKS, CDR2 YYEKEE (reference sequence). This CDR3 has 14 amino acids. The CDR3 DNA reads TGTGCCAGCAGCTTCCCCTCTACGCGGAATGAGCAGTTCTTC. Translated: CASSFPSTRNEQFF. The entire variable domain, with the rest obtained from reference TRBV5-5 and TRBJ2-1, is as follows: DAGVTQSPTHLIKTRGQQVTLRCSPISGHKSVSWYQQVLGQGPQFIFQYYEKEERGRGNFPDRFSARQFPNYSSELNVNALLLGDSALYLCASSFPSTRNEQFFGPGTRLTVL.

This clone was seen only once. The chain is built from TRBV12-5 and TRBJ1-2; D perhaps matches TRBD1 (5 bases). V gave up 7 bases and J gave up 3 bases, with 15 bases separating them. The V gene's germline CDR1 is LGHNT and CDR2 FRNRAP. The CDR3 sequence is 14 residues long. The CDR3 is CASVPDSFYYGYTF. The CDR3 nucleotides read TGTGCTAGTGTCCCAGACAGCTTCTACTATGGCTACACCTTC.

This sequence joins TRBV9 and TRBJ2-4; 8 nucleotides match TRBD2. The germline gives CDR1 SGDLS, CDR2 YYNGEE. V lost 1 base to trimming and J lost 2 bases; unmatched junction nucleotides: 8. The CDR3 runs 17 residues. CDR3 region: CASSVPVGLGSKNIQYF. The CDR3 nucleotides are TGTGCCAGCAGCGTACCGGTGGGACTAGGGTCCAAAAACATTCAGTACTTC. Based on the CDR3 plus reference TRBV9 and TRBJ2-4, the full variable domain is DSGVTQTPKHLITATGQRVTLRCSPRSGDLSVYWYQQSLDQGLQFLIQYYNGEERAKGNILERFSAQQFPDLHSELNLSSLELGDSALYFCASSVPVGLGSKNIQYFGAGTRLSVL.

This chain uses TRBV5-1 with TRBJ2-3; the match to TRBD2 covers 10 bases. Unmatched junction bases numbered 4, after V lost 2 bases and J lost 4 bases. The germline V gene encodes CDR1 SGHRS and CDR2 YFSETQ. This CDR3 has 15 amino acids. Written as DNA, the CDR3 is TGCGCCAGCAGCTTACAAGCGGGAGGGCCAGATACGCAGTATTTT. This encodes CASSLQAGGPDTQYF.

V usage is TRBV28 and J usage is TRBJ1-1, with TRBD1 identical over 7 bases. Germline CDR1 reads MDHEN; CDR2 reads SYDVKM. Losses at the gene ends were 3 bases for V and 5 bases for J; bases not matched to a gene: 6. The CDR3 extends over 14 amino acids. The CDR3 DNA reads TGTGCCAGCAGTTTGGACAGGCTAAGGACTGAAGCTTTCTTT. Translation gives CASSLDRLRTEAFF.

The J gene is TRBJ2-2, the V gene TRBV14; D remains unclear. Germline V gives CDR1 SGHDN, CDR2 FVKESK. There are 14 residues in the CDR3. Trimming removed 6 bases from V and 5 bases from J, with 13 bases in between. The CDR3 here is CASSPQITTGELFF. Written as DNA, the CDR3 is TGTGCCAGCAGTCCGCAGATTACAACCGGGGAGCTGTTTTTT.

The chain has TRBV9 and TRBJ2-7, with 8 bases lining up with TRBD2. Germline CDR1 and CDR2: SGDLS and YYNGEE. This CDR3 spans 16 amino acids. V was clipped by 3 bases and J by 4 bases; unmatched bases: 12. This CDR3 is CASSERAGGGLYEQYF. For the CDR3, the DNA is TGTGCCAGCAGCGAGAGGGCGGGAGGCGGGCTTTACGAGCAGTACTTC.

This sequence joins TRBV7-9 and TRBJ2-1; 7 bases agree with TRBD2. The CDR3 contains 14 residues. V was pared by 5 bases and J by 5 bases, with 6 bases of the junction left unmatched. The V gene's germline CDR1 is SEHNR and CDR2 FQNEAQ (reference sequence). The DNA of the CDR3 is TGTGCCAGCAGCCTGGGGGGGAGCCACAATGAGCAGTTCTTC. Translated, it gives CASSLGGSHNEQFF.

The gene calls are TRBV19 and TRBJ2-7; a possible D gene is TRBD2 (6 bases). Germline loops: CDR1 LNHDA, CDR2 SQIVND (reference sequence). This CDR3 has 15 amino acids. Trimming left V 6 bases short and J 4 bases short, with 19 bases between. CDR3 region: CASSPLEGLTYEQYF. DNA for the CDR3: TGTGCCAGTAGCCCGCTGGAGGGCCTAACTTACGAGCAGTACTTC.

Here the CDR3 reads CASSLTNLRRSLEAFF. The CDR3 DNA follows: TGTGCCAGCAGCCTTACAAACTTGCGCAGGTCGCTTGAAGCTTTCTTT. The V and J genes are TRBV14 and TRBJ1-1, with D unresolved. CDR3 length equals 16 residues. Germline V lookup: CDR1 SGHDN, CDR2 FVKESK. Trimming pared 4 bases from V and 7 bases from J, leaving 22 bases between. Full variable domain (rest looked up from reference TRBV14 and TRBJ1-1): EAGVTQFPSHSVIEKGQTVTLRCDPISGHDNLYWYRRVMGKEIKFLLHFVKESKQDESGMPNNRFLAERTGGTYSTLKVQPAELEDSGVYFCASSLTNLRRSLEAFFGQGTRLTVV.

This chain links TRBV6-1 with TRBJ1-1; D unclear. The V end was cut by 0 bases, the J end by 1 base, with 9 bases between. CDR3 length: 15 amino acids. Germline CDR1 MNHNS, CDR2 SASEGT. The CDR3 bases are TGTGCCAGCAGTGAAGCAGCCTTTAGGAACACTGAAGCTTTCTTT. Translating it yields CASSEAAFRNTEAFF.

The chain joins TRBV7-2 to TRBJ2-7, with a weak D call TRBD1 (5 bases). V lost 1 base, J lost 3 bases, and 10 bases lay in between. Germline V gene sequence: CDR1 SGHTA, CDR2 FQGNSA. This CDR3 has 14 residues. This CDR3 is CASSLVTGDYEQYF. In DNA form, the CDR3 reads TGTGCCAGCAGCTTAGTAACAGGAGACTACGAGCAGTACTTC.

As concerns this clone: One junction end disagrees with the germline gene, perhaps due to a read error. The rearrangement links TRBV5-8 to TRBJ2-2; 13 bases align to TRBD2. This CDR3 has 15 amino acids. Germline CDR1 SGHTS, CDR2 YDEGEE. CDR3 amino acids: CASSPGTSGTEELFF. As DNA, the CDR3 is TGTGCCAGCAGCCCCGGGACTAGCGGGACCGAGGAGCTGTTTTTT.

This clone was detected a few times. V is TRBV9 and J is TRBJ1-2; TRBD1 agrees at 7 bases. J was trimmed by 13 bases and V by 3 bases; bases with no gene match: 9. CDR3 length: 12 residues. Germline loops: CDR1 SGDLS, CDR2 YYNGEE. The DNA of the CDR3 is TGTGCCAGCAGCGCAGAGACAGGGAGCAGCACCTTC. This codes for CASSAETGSSTF. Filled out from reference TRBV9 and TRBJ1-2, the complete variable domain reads DSGVTQTPKHLITATGQRVTLRCSPRSGDLSVYWYQQSLDQGLQFLIQYYNGEERAKGNILERFSAQQFPDLHSELNLSSLELGDSALYFCASSAETGSSTFGSGTRLTVV.

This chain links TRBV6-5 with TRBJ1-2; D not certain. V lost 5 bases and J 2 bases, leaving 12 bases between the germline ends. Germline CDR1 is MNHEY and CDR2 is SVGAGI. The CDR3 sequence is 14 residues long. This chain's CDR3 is CASSRGRENYGYTF. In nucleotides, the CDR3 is TGTGCCAGCAGTCGAGGGAGAGAAAACTATGGCTACACCTTC.

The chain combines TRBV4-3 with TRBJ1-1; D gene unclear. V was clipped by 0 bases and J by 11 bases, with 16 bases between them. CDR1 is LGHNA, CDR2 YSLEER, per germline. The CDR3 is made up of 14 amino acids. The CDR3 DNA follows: TGCGCCAGCAGCCAAGATCACACTAGGAGGGCTGCTTTCTTT. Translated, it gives CASSQDHTRRAAFF.

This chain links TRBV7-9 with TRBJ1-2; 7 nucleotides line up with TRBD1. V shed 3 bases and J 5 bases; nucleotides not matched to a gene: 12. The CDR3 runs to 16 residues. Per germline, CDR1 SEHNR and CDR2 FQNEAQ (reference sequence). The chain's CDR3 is CASSFLWTGQVYGYTF. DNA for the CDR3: TGTGCCAGCAGCTTTCTATGGACAGGCCAGGTGTATGGCTACACCTTC. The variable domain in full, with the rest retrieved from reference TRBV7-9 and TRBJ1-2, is DTGVSQNPRHKITKRGQNVTFRCDPISEHNRLYWYRQTLGQGPEFLTYFQNEAQLEKSRLLSDRFSAERPKGSFSTLEIQRTEQGDSAMYLCASSFLWTGQVYGYTFGSGTRLTVV.

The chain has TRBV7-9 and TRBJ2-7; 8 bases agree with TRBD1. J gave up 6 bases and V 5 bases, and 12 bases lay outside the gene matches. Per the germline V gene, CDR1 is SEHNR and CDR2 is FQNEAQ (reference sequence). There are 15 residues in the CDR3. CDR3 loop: CASSPTVQGAIEQYF. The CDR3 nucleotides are TGTGCCAGCAGCCCGACCGTCCAGGGGGCTATCGAGCAGTACTTC. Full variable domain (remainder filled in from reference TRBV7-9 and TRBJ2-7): DTGVSQNPRHKITKRGQNVTFRCDPISEHNRLYWYRQTLGQGPEFLTYFQNEAQLEKSRLLSDRFSAERPKGSFSTLEIQRTEQGDSAMYLCASSPTVQGAIEQYFGPGTRLTVT.

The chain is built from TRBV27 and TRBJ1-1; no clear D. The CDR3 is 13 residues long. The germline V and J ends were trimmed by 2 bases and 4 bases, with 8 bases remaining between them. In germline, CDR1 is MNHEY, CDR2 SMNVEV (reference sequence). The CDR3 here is CASSLHRGTEAFF. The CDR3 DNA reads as TGTGCCAGCAGTTTACACCGGGGCACTGAAGCTTTCTTT.

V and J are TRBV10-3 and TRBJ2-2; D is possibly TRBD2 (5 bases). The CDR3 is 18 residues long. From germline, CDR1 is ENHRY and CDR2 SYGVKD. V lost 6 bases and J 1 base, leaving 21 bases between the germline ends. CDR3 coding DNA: TGTGCCATCAGGCAAGCTGAGGGTTTATACGTGAACACCGGGGAGCTGTTTTTT. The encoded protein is CAIRQAEGLYVNTGELFF.

CDR3 loop: CAISESKTYEQYF. CDR3 nucleotides: TGTGCCATCAGTGAATCTAAAACCTACGAGCAGTACTTC. This sequence joins TRBV10-3 and TRBJ2-7; D is unclear. The CDR3 extends over 13 amino acids. The germline V gene has CDR1 ENHRY and CDR2 SYGVKD. V lost 3 bases to trimming and J lost 2 bases, with 8 bases between them.

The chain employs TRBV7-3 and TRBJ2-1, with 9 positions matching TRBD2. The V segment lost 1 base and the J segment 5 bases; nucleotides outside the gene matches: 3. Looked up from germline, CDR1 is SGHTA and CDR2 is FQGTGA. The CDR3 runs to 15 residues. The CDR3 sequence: CASSLRTSADNEQFF. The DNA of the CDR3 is TGTGCCAGCAGCTTAAGGACTAGCGCTGACAATGAGCAGTTCTTC.